This TCR beta chain was identified during a study of shared clonotypes between healthy human individuals. Study summary: For every donor, three CD4 naive, three CD4 memory, two CD8 naive and one CD8 memory plates were used.

The table came from immunoSEQ multiplex PCR; TCRdb's copy has only in-frame clones and leaves some out. The sample has a few million clones; approximately 96% are singletons. The donors, healthy adults who were HIV-negative, had experienced no recent acute infections or vaccinations. Every donor was a Caucasian adult from Nashville, Tennessee. A remark on this clone: Its antigen is still unknown.

The CDR3 sequence is 15 residues long. CDR1 is SGHVS, CDR2 FQNEAQ, per germline. After removal of 3 bases from V and 3 bases from J, the junction contained 7 bases not matched to a gene. Notes on the study in general: Specimens sampled were limited to blood, with tissue repertoires likely differing.

The clonotype was recovered from a man aged 18 to 35 in good health. Sequencing was carried out using naive CD4+ T cells sorted from blood. Documented subset: CD45RA+ positively selected. The chain joins TRBV7-8 to TRBJ2-7; 8 bases line up with TRBD2. Here the CDR3 reads CASSFLAGSGYEQYF. DNA of the CDR3: TGTGCCAGCAGCTTTCTAGCGGGTTCTGGCTACGAGCAGTACTTC.